This T cell receptor (beta chain) was sequenced for a study of monozygotic twins with inflammatory bowel disease. Points from the study as a whole: Clonotype sharing was lower in IBD patients than healthy twins, most markedly with disease activity.

During cDNA synthesis, UMIs that each contained a 6-nucleotide sample barcode were added by means of template switching. TCRdb re-called the 5' RACE reads; every CDR3 protein appears as one record, without DNA. The sample shows about 210,000 distinct CDR3 sequences, and 7.7% sits with its ten largest clones. Concerning this clonotype: Its target is unknown.

Looked up from germline, CDR1 is SQVTM and CDR2 is ANQGSEA. This CDR3 has 13 residues. Someone took an approximately 2.5 ml blood sample from each of the donors. The rearrangement uses TRBV29-1 and TRBJ1-1. The source material was blood. The clonotype comes from a human donor with ulcerative colitis or Crohn's disease, or a healthy co-twin of an affected twin (not recorded which). The CDR3 reads CSVARRLNTEAFF.